This TCR beta chain was identified in a study of human thymus T cells. General study results and limits: Unrelated individuals were reported by related research to share highly overlapping thymic repertoires. Apparent bias marked the V and J gene usage of thymic and blood repertoires.

The assay was immunoSEQ multiplex PCR, and TCRdb's table has in-frame clones only and misses some. The table shows about 120,000 clones, with around 94% occurring only once. As for this clone: Its antigen remains unknown.

It was from resections taken during corrective heart surgery that the thymus tissue came. This sequence was found in a boy under two years old with a congenital heart defect but otherwise immunologically healthy. Sequenced: thymus tissue.

This chain's CDR3 is CASSLVDRVITDTQYF. DNA for the CDR3: TGTGCCAGCAGCTTAGTAGACAGGGTTATCACAGATACGCAGTATTTT. The genes are TRBV7-2 and TRBJ2-3, with 7 bases fitting TRBD1. J gave up 2 bases and V 1 base, and 6 bases lay outside the gene matches. Germline V gene data show CDR1 as SGHTA and CDR2 as FQGNSA. There are 16 residues in the CDR3.